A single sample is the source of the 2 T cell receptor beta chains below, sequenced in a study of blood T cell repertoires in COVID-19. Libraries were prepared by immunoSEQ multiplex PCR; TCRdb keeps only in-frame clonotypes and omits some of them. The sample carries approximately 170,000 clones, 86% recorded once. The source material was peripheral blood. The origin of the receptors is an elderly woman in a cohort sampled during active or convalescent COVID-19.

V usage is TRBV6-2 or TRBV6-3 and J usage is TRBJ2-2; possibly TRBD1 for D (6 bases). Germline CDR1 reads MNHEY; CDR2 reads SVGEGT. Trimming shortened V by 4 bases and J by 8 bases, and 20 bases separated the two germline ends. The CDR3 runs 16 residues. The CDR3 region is CASSFGRTAALGELFF. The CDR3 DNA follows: TGTGCCAGCAGTTTTGGTCGGACAGCGGCACTAGGGGAGCTGTTTTTT.

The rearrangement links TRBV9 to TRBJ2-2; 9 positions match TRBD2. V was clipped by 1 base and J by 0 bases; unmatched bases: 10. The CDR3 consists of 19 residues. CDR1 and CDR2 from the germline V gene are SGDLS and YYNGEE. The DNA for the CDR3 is TGTGCCAGCAGCGTACCCCGCGGGAGCGGGGGGCCGAACACCGGGGAGCTGTTTTTT. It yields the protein CASSVPRGSGGPNTGELFF.